This T cell receptor (beta chain) comes out of a study of blood T cells in healthy people across ages. Through a sample-barcoded 5' primer and a J-beta primer mix, a second PCR was run for roughly 6 to 11 cycles. TCRdb processed the 5' RACE reads anew with MiXCR; each CDR3 protein has one entry. The table has about 570,000 distinct CDR3 sequences, around 27% seen once. This clonotype was recorded a few times. Its antigen is not known. CDR3 size: 14 residues. V was clipped by 3 bases and J by 3 bases; unmatched bases: 5. Germline CDR1 DFQATT, CDR2 SNEGSKA (reference sequence). Study-level findings and limits: Reliance upon unsorted PBMCs precluded definitive naive versus antigen-experienced comparison.

This sample also appeared in a second study, on T cells of mothers and their children.

Sequencing input: blood. The V gene is TRBV20-1, the J gene TRBJ2-3; TRBD2 agrees at 8 bases. The receptor was derived from a boy younger than 10 in good health. The CDR3, as DNA: TGCAGTGCTAGCGGGGGGGGAGTTACAGATACGCAGTATTTT. Its protein product is CSASGGGVTDTQYF.